A single sample is the source of the 17 T cell receptor beta chains below, sequenced in a study of regulatory T cells in long-lasting Graves disease. Stated time point: newly diagnosed GD, antithyroid drugs for less than 3 months. Extracted PBMC RNA gave rise to the TCR library. To make TCR beta libraries, researchers used iRepertoire HTBI primers and Arm-PCR of CDR3 regions. One entry per CDR3 protein results from TCRdb running MiXCR on the multiplex PCR reads. The sample holds about half a million distinct CDR3 sequences, around 13% seen once. This same sample was also part of a study on T cells in Graves' hyperthyroidism and ophthalmopathy.

The source material was peripheral blood mononuclear cells (PBMCs), sampled at new diagnosis, from a patient treated with antithyroid drugs. These receptors were obtained from a woman under 40 with Graves disease.

This clonotype was observed a handful of times. The genes are TRBV29-1 and TRBJ2-7; 8 bases fit TRBD2. Trimming cost V 5 bases and J 4 bases; bases outside gene matches: 16. From germline, CDR1 is SQVTM and CDR2 ANQGSEA. CDR3 length equals 16 residues. The CDR3, as DNA: TGCAGCGTTAAACGGGCGGCTAGCGGGTTATCTTACGAGCAGTACTTC. Amino acid sequence: CSVKRAASGLSYEQYF.

This clonotype has ten or more counts. This chain uses TRBV29-1 with TRBJ2-1, with D perhaps TRBD2 (6 bases). V was trimmed by 5 bases and J by 9 bases, leaving 14 bases between them. The germline V gene encodes CDR1 SQVTM and CDR2 ANQGSEA. This CDR3 comprises 12 residues. For the CDR3, the DNA is TGCAGCGTTATAAGCGGGTTGGGTGAGCAGTTCTTC. Its protein is CSVISGLGEQFF.

This chain connects TRBV7-9 to TRBJ1-2; D remains unclear. The V end lost 5 bases, the J end lost 1 base, and 8 bases lay between the germline ends. The germline V gene encodes CDR1 SEHNR and CDR2 FQNEAQ (reference sequence). CDR3 size: 13 residues. This CDR3 is CASSHYSNYGYTF. In DNA form, the CDR3 reads TGTGCCAGCAGCCATTATAGTAACTATGGCTACACCTTC.

With regard to this clonotype: This sequence is one base from a far larger clone and is likely a read error. The chain links TRBV11-2 to TRBJ2-3, with D uncertain. Near its end, the DNA agrees better with TRBJ2-7, so the J call may be wrong. The germline V gene encodes CDR1 SGHAT and CDR2 FQNNGV. This CDR3 spans 14 amino acids. The DNA for the CDR3 is TGTGCCAGCAGCTTAATGGCAGCATCCTACGAGCAGTACTTC. This codes for CASSLMAASYEQYF.

This clonotype was found many times. The chain combines TRBV28 with TRBJ2-7; D is undetermined. The CDR3 consists of 13 residues. Trimming left V 3 bases short and J 5 bases short, with 11 bases between. Germline V gene lookup returns CDR1 MDHEN and CDR2 SYDVKM. The CDR3 DNA reads TGTGCCAGCAGTTTCCCGAGTCTCCACGAGCAGTACTTC. It is translated as CASSFPSLHEQYF.

This clonotype has a count of ten or more. V usage is TRBV12-3 or TRBV12-4 and J usage is TRBJ2-1, with D possibly TRBD1 on 6 matching bases. Trimming removed 6 bases at V and 7 bases at J, with 16 bases between. This CDR3 has 14 amino acids. The CDR3 nucleotides are TGTGCCAGCAGCGTGGACAGTCGCGGGAATGAGCAGTTCTTC. Protein product: CASSVDSRGNEQFF.

The sample holds many counts of this clonotype. The rearrangement joins TRBV30 to TRBJ2-7, with TRBD2 matching 10 bases. This CDR3 spans 14 amino acids. V lost 2 bases, J lost 3 bases, and 4 bases stayed unmatched. Germline CDR1 and CDR2: GTSNPN and SVGIG (reference sequence). Here the CDR3 DNA reads TGTGCCTGGAGTTCCCAGCGGGAGGGCTACGAGCAGTACTTC. As protein: CAWSSQREGYEQYF.

This clonotype came up a few times. J is TRBJ1-1 and V is TRBV5-1; maybe TRBD1 (6 bases). The V end lost 1 base, the J end lost 3 bases, and 10 bases lay between the germline ends. Germline CDR1 is SGHRS and CDR2 is YFSETQ. The CDR3 loop spans 14 amino acids. The CDR3 sequence: CASSLQGSYTEAFF. In DNA form, the CDR3 reads TGCGCCAGCAGCTTGCAGGGGTCCTACACTGAAGCTTTCTTT.

The sample holds many counts of this clonotype. The chain joins TRBV10-3 to TRBJ2-7; unclear D gene. Germline CDR1 reads ENHRY; CDR2 reads SYGVKD. CDR3 size: 12 residues. The V and J ends lost 7 bases and 0 bases respectively, with 7 bases between them. The chain's CDR3 is CAIMGDSYEQYF. In nucleotides, the CDR3 is TGTGCCATCATGGGCGACTCCTACGAGCAGTACTTC.

This chain connects TRBV18 to TRBJ2-1; 8 nucleotides align to TRBD2. Germline CDR1 KGHSH, CDR2 LQKENI. The J segment lost 6 bases and the V segment lost 0 bases, leaving 7 bases of the junction unmatched. The CDR3 sequence is 16 residues long. The DNA for the CDR3 is TGTGCCAGCTCACCACCGAGCGGGGGCGGGGGCAATGAGCAGTTCTTC. Amino acid sequence: CASSPPSGGGGNEQFF.

This clonotype was counted at least ten times. The rearrangement links TRBV6-2 or TRBV6-3 to TRBJ1-1; D ambiguous. Germline CDR1 and CDR2: MNHEY and SVGEGT. Trimming removed 0 bases at V and 6 bases at J, with 8 bases between. The CDR3 spans 13 residues. As DNA, the CDR3 is TGTGCCAGCAGTTACTCTTGGGGTTCTGAAGCTTTCTTT. Protein sequence: CASSYSWGSEAFF.

This clonotype has ten or more counts. The rearrangement links TRBV28 to TRBJ1-5, with D perhaps TRBD1 (5 bases). Deletions cut 6 bases from V and 7 bases from J, with 19 bases between. The germline V gene encodes CDR1 MDHEN and CDR2 SYDVKM. The CDR3 loop spans 15 amino acids. CDR3 amino acids: CASSQTPQGIQPQHF. The CDR3 DNA is TGTGCCAGCAGCCAAACCCCGCAGGGAATACAGCCCCAGCATTTT.

For this clonotype: With a far larger clone one base away, a read error is the likely cause. This CDR3 is missing its conserved last phenylalanine or tryptophan, likely due to a read error. The chain couples TRBV27 to TRBJ2-5; D is unresolved. Germline CDR1 MNHEY, CDR2 SMNVEV (reference sequence). The germline V and J ends were trimmed by 5 bases and 5 bases, with 15 bases remaining between them. The CDR3 totals 14 residues. The CDR3 sequence is CASSEPVESETQYL. The CDR3 nucleotides read TGTGCCAGCAGTGAACCGGTGGAGTCCGAGACCCAGTACCTC.

At least ten counts were recorded for this clonotype. This chain uses TRBV6-5 with TRBJ1-3; D possibly corresponds to TRBD1 (5 bases). The CDR3 totals 14 residues. Trimming pared 2 bases from V and 4 bases from J, leaving 9 bases between. Germline CDR1 MNHEY, CDR2 SVGAGI. The CDR3 protein is CASSYRDQGNTIYF. DNA of the CDR3: TGTGCCAGCAGTTACCGGGACCAAGGAAACACCATATATTTT.

This clonotype was observed many times. The rearrangement links TRBV10-3 to TRBJ1-1; D gene unclear. Per the germline V gene, CDR1 is ENHRY and CDR2 is SYGVKD. The CDR3 is 16 amino acids. Trimming pared 5 bases from V and 2 bases from J, leaving 18 bases between. In DNA, the CDR3 is TGTGCCATCAGTTCGTTATTTGTCAGAAATAACACTGAAGCTTTCTTT. Translated: CAISSLFVRNNTEAFF.

A word on this clonotype: The conserved phenylalanine or tryptophan is not found at the CDR3 terminus, so this likely reflects a read error. The chain is built from TRBV15 and TRBJ2-6; D gene unclear. The germline CDR1 and CDR2 sequences are LNHNV and YYDKDF (reference sequence). This CDR3 is 18 amino acids long. Trimming left V 1 base short and J 0 bases short, with 13 bases between. CDR3 coding DNA: TGTGCCACCAGCAGAGTGGTAACCGATTACTCTGGGGCCAACGTCCTGACTATC. Its protein product is CATSRVVTDYSGANVLTI.

This sequence joins TRBV12-3 or TRBV12-4 and TRBJ2-3, with 9 bases matching TRBD1. V shed 3 bases, J shed 4 bases, and the junction held 8 bases outside the gene matches. This CDR3 is 16 amino acids long. CDR3 nucleotide sequence: TGTGCCAGCAGTTTTTGGACAGGGGCGAACCCAGATACGCAGTATTTT. It yields the protein CASSFWTGANPDTQYF.